This paragraph reports one T cell receptor beta chain. Its antigen remains unidentified. This record belongs to a study of shared clonotypes between healthy human individuals. Study findings and constraints: Only blood was sampled; tissue repertoires likely differ.

TCRdb's table, derived via immunoSEQ multiplex PCR, lists solely in-frame clones and lacks some. The data contain roughly 1 million clones, around 78% of them singletons. The CDR3 runs 15 residues. The germline V gene has CDR1 MGHRA and CDR2 YSYEKL. The V end lost 1 base, the J end lost 0 bases, and 9 bases lay between the germline ends. The TCR originated in a man younger than 35 in good health. Some clones in this sample may be carry-over from other donors' samples. The sequencing sample was made of memory CD4+ T cells from PBMCs. The subset is: CD45RA-negative fraction. The gene calls are TRBV4-1 and TRBJ1-1; perhaps TRBD1 as D (6 bases). Here the CDR3 reads CASSQAAGVNTEAFF. In nucleotides, the CDR3 is TGCGCCAGCAGCCAAGCTGCAGGGGTGAACACTGAAGCTTTCTTT.